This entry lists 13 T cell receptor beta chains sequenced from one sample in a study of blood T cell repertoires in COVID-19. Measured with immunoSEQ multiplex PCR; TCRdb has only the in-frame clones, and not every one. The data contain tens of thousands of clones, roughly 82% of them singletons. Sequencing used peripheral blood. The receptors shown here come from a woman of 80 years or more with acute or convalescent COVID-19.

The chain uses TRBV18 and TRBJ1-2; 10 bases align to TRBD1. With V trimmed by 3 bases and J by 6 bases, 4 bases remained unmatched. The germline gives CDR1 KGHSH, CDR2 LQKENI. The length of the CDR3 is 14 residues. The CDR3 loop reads CASSPAGTGDGYTF. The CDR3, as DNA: TGTGCCAGCTCACCCGCCGGGACAGGGGATGGCTACACCTTC.

As DNA, the CDR3 is TGCGCCAGCAGCCAAGAGGGGTCGGGGACAGGGCTGTATGGCTACACCTTC. Amino acid sequence: CASSQEGSGTGLYGYTF. V is TRBV4-1 and J is TRBJ1-2; 9 nucleotides line up with TRBD1. The CDR3 totals 17 residues. Germline V gene data show CDR1 as MGHRA and CDR2 as YSYEKL. With V trimmed by 0 bases and J by 5 bases, 10 bases remained unmatched.

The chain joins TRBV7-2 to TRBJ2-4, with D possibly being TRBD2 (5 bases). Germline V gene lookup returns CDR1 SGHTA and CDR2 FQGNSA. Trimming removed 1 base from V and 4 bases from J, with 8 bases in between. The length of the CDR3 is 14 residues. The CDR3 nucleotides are TGTGCCAGCAGCTTAGACCCGGGGAAAAACATTCAGTACTTC. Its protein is CASSLDPGKNIQYF.

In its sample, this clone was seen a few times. CDR3 protein: CASSQEEGLQQFF. The CDR3 region has the DNA TGCGCCAGCAGCCAAGAGGAGGGACTTCAGCAGTTCTTC. The rearrangement uses TRBV4-3 and TRBJ2-1; a weak D match, TRBD2 (6 bases). CDR1 is LGHNA, CDR2 YSLEER, per germline. This CDR3 is built from 13 residues. With 0 bases removed from V and 11 bases from J, the gap between germline ends came to 11 bases.

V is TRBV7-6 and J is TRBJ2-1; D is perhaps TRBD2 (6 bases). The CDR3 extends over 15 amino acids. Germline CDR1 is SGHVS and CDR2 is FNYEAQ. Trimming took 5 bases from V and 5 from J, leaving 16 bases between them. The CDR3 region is CASSLTGLNNNEQFF. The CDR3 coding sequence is TGTGCCAGCAGCCTCACGGGACTTAATAACAATGAGCAGTTCTTC.

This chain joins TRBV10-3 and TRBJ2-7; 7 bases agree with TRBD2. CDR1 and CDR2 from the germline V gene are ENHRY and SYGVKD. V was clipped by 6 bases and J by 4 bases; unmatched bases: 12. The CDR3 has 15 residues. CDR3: CAISFGPERGYEQYF. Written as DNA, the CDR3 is TGTGCCATCAGCTTTGGACCCGAGCGGGGTTACGAGCAGTACTTC.

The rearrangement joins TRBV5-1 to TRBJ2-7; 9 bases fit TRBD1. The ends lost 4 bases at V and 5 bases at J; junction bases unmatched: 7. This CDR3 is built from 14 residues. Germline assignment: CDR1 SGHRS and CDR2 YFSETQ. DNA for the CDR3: TGCGCCAGCAGCCCGAGGACAGGGGAAAACGAGCAGTACTTC. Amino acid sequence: CASSPRTGENEQYF.

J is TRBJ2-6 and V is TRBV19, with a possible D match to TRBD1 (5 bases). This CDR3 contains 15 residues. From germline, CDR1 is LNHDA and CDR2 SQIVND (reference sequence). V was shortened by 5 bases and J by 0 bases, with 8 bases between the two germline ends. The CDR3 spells CASSEQDSGANVLTF. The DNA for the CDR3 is TGTGCCAGTAGTGAACAGGACTCTGGGGCCAACGTCCTGACTTTC.

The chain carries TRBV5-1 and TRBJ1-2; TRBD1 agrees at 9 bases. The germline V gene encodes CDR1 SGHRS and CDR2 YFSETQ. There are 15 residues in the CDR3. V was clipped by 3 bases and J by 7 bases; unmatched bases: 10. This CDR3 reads CASSSSGQGKTGYTF. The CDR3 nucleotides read TGCGCCAGCAGCTCTTCGGGACAGGGCAAGACTGGCTACACCTTC. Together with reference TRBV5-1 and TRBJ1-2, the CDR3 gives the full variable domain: KAGVTQTPRYLIKTRGQQVTLSCSPISGHRSVSWYQQTPGQGLQFLFEYFSETQRNKGNFPGRFSGRQFSNSRSEMNVSTLELGDSALYLCASSSSGQGKTGYTFGSGTRLTVV.

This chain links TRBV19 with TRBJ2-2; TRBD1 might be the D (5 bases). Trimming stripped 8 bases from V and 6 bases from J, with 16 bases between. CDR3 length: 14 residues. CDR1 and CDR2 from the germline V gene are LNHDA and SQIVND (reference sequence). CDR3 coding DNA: TGTGCCAGTTGGGGCTCGGTGCGCCCCGGGGAGCTGTTTTTT. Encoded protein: CASWGSVRPGELFF.

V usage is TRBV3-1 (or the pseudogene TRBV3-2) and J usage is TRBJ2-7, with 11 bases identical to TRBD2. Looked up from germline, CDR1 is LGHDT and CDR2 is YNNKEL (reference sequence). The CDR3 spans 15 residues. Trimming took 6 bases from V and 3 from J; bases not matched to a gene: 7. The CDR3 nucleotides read TGTGCCAGCAGTCGAGCCGGGACTAGCGGCTACGAGCAGTACTTC. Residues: CASSRAGTSGYEQYF.

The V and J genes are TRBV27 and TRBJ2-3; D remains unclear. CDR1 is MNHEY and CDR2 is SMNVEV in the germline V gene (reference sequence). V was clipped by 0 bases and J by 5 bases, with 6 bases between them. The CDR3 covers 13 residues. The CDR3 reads CASSLSHRDTQYF. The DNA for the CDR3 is TGTGCCAGCAGTTTATCTCACAGAGATACGCAGTATTTT.

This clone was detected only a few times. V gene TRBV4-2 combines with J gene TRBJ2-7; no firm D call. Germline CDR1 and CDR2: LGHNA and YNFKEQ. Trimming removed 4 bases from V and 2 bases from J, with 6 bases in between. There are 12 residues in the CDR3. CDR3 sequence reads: CASSRQTYEQYF. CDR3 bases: TGTGCCAGCAGCCGTCAAACCTACGAGCAGTACTTC.